These 20 T cell receptor beta chains were sequenced from one sample in a study of early T cells in non-severe SARS-CoV-2 infection. From the 5' RACE reads, TCRdb called clonotypes with MiXCR, one entry per CDR3 protein. This table has fewer than 85,000 distinct CDR3 sequences, approximately 10% appearing once. This specimen consisted of whole blood, obtained at baseline. These receptors all stem from an adult who was a healthcare worker with PCR-confirmed SARS-CoV-2 infection or an uninfected control (not recorded which).

This clonotype showed up just a few times. The DNA for the CDR3 is TGTGCCAGCAGTTTTAGGGCTCTTCTAACCACAGATACGCAGTATTTT. This gives the protein CASSFRALLTTDTQYF. The chain recombines TRBV12-3 or TRBV12-4 with TRBJ2-3, with unresolved D. CDR3 length: 16 residues. V was clipped by 3 bases and J by 2 bases, with 15 bases between them.

The gene calls are TRBV7-8 and TRBJ2-1; TRBD2 matches 9 bases. This CDR3 spans 15 amino acids. Per germline, CDR1 SGHVS and CDR2 FQNEAQ. V lost 8 bases to trimming and J lost 10 bases; unmatched junction nucleotides: 15. The chain's CDR3 is CASQGGAGGPWEQFF. The CDR3 DNA sequence: TGTGCCAGCCAAGGAGGAGCGGGGGGCCCCTGGGAGCAGTTCTTC.

The chain is built from TRBV5-4 and TRBJ2-3; D gene unclear. The CDR3 is made up of 15 amino acids. V lost 4 bases and J 6 bases, leaving 18 bases between the germline ends. CDR1 is SGHNT, CDR2 YYREEE, per germline (reference sequence). CDR3 sequence reads: CASSPDRRRTDTQYF. The CDR3 nucleotides read TGTGCCAGCAGCCCCGATCGACGACGTACGGATACGCAGTATTTT. Supplemented by reference TRBV5-4 and TRBJ2-3, the full variable domain reads ETGVTQSPTHLIKTRGQQVTLRCSSQSGHNTVSWYQQALGQGPQFIFQYYREEENGRGNFPPRFSGLQFPNYSSELNVNALELDDSALYLCASSPDRRRTDTQYFGPGTRLTVL.

The sample holds a few counts of this clonotype. The rearrangement joins TRBV6-2 or TRBV6-3 to TRBJ2-7, with a possible D match to TRBD1 (5 bases). The germline V gene has CDR1 MNHEY and CDR2 SVGEGT. The CDR3 consists of 16 residues. The ends were cut back, 2 bases at V and 1 base at J, with 15 bases in the middle. CDR3 residues: CASSYPTPTDSYEQYF. CDR3 DNA sequence: TGTGCCAGCAGTTACCCCACCCCGACAGATTCCTACGAGCAGTACTTC.

This clonotype was counted many times. The chain combines TRBV7-8 with TRBJ1-5, with 8 nucleotides matching TRBD1. CDR3 size: 13 residues. V dropped 5 bases and J dropped 7; count of bases not matched to a gene: 4. Germline CDR1 SGHVS, CDR2 FQNEAQ. Here the CDR3 DNA reads TGTGCCAGCAGCCGGACAGGGCGGCAGCCCCAGCATTTT. It is translated as CASSRTGRQPQHF.

This clonotype came up many times. This chain links TRBV4-2 with TRBJ2-6; 9 bases align to TRBD1. V was clipped by 4 bases and J by 0 bases; unmatched bases: 13. CDR3 length: 20 amino acids. Germline CDR1 is LGHNA and CDR2 is YNFKEQ. The CDR3 DNA is TGTGCCAGCAGCCCCGAACCTCGGGGGACAGGGATCTCTGGGGCCAACGTCCTGACTTTC. Translating gives CASSPEPRGTGISGANVLTF.

The chain links TRBV15 to TRBJ1-1; unclear D gene. The CDR3 is 12 amino acids. Germline lookup yields CDR1 LNHNV and CDR2 YYDKDF (reference sequence). With 0 bases removed from V and 7 bases from J, the gap between germline ends came to 6 bases. The CDR3 nucleotides are TGTGCCACCAGCAGAGATCGGGGTGAAGCTTTCTTT. Amino acid sequence: CATSRDRGEAFF.

This clonotype came up a few times. At one of its ends the junction is not consistent with the germline gene, which may arise from a read error. The chain couples TRBV7-9 to TRBJ1-4; no clear D gene. Germline V gene data show CDR1 as SEHNR and CDR2 as FQNEAQ (reference sequence). The CDR3 extends over 15 amino acids. The CDR3: CASTLVGEANEKLFF. The CDR3 DNA reads TGTGCCAGCACCTTAGTTGGCGAGGCTAATGAAAAACTGTTTTTT.

This chain uses TRBV9 with TRBJ2-3; 11 positions agree with TRBD1. CDR1 SGDLS and CDR2 YYNGEE come from the germline V gene. V was pared by 0 bases and J by 0 bases, with 9 bases of the junction left unmatched. CDR3 length equals 19 residues. The CDR3 loop reads CASSVGRDRGTSSTDTQYF. CDR3 DNA sequence: TGTGCCAGCAGCGTAGGCAGGGACAGGGGGACCTCTAGCACAGATACGCAGTATTTT.

This clonotype was seen repeatedly, ten times or more. The rearrangement joins TRBV20-1 to TRBJ2-1, with 7 nucleotides matching TRBD2. V was clipped by 1 base and J by 8 bases; unmatched bases: 20. There are 18 residues in the CDR3. Germline V gene data show CDR1 as DFQATT and CDR2 as SNEGSKA (reference sequence). CDR3 loop: CSARGPASPGLPFDEQFF. The DNA of the CDR3 is TGCAGTGCTAGAGGCCCGGCCTCTCCGGGACTACCATTCGATGAGCAGTTCTTC.

This clonotype has more than one count but fewer than ten. The CDR3 DNA is TGTGCCAGCAGCCAAGCAAAGGGGATAAACTATGGCTACACCTTC. Amino acids: CASSQAKGINYGYTF. The chain carries TRBV4-2 and TRBJ1-2, with D possibly being TRBD1 (5 bases). V lost 1 base, J lost 2 bases, and 11 bases lay in between. Germline-derived CDR1 and CDR2 are LGHNA and YNFKEQ. This CDR3 has 15 amino acids.

This clonotype was seen many times. This chain links TRBV5-6 with TRBJ2-1; 7 positions agree with TRBD2. Trimming removed 2 bases from V and 3 bases from J; junction bases left unmatched: 2. The germline V gene has CDR1 SGHDT and CDR2 YYEEEE. This CDR3 region has 14 residues. The CDR3 region has the DNA TGTGCCAGCAGCTTAAGCGGGGACTACAATGAGCAGTTCTTC. Amino acid sequence: CASSLSGDYNEQFF.

This clonotype was seen ten or more times. V usage is TRBV7-9 and J usage is TRBJ2-2; TRBD2 matches 7 bases. Germline V gene sequence: CDR1 SEHNR, CDR2 FQNEAQ (reference sequence). V lost 5 bases and J lost 4; bases outside the gene matches: 10. The CDR3 length is 16 residues. CDR3 sequence (DNA): TGTGCCAGCAGCGAAAGCGGGACCGCCGGCACCGGGGAGCTGTTTTTT. Translating it yields CASSESGTAGTGELFF.

In this sample, this clonotype turned up many times. This chain uses TRBV7-2 with TRBJ2-5; 9 bases line up with TRBD2. Looked up from germline, CDR1 is SGHTA and CDR2 is FQGNSA. Trimming took 6 bases from V and 5 from J; bases not matched to a gene: 10. This CDR3 comprises 15 residues. In DNA form, the CDR3 reads TGTGCCAGCAGTCGCACTAGCGGGCCGATGGAGACCCAGTACTTC. This sequence encodes CASSRTSGPMETQYF.

The chain is built from TRBV14 and TRBJ2-7, with a tentative D call TRBD1 (5 bases). The CDR3 extends over 14 amino acids. Germline CDR1 and CDR2: SGHDN and FVKESK. Trimming removed 2 bases from V and 0 bases from J, with 8 bases in between. This CDR3 reads CASSQSTVSYEQYF. The CDR3 DNA sequence: TGTGCCAGCAGCCAATCGACAGTCTCCTACGAGCAGTACTTC.

This clonotype appeared many times. V gene TRBV14 combines with J gene TRBJ1-4; tentatively, D is TRBD1 (5 bases). The CDR3 is made up of 17 amino acids. Germline V gives CDR1 SGHDN, CDR2 FVKESK. Trimming took off 2 bases at V and 0 bases at J, with 13 bases between the two ends. For the CDR3, the DNA is TGTGCCAGCAGCCAATTTGGGACGGTTGCAACTAATGAAAAACTGTTTTTT. Its translation: CASSQFGTVATNEKLFF. Drawing the rest from reference TRBV14 and TRBJ1-4, the complete variable domain is EAGVTQFPSHSVIEKGQTVTLRCDPISGHDNLYWYRRVMGKEIKFLLHFVKESKQDESGMPNNRFLAERTGGTYSTLKVQPAELEDSGVYFCASSQFGTVATNEKLFFGSGTQLSVL.

The sample holds many counts of this clonotype. The chain links TRBV29-1 to TRBJ2-7; no clear D gene. Trimming shortened V by 6 bases and J by 1 base, and 16 bases separated the two germline ends. The CDR3 is made up of 14 amino acids. Germline-derived CDR1 and CDR2 are SQVTM and ANQGSEA. The CDR3 DNA reads as TGCAGCGTCTCCCGCACCCTTGGATCCTACGAGCAGTACTTC. Residues: CSVSRTLGSYEQYF.

This clonotype was seen more than once but under ten times. This chain links TRBV3-1 with TRBJ2-2; D is uncertain. Per the germline V gene, CDR1 is LGHDT and CDR2 is YNNKEL (reference sequence). The CDR3 runs 14 residues. V was clipped by 4 bases and J by 0 bases, with 6 bases between them. The CDR3 spells CASSRFTNTGELFF. The CDR3 DNA reads as TGTGCCAGCAGCCGATTTACGAACACCGGGGAGCTGTTTTTT.

V gene TRBV4-2 combines with J gene TRBJ1-2, with 8 bases identical to TRBD1. V lost 4 bases, J lost 3 bases, and 13 bases stayed unmatched. The CDR3 runs to 17 residues. CDR1 and CDR2 (germline): LGHNA, YNFKEQ. The CDR3 DNA reads TGTGCCAGCAGCCGAACCCGGGACAGGCGTTTAGACTATGGCTACACCTTC. This translates into CASSRTRDRRLDYGYTF.

The chain joins TRBV5-5 to TRBJ2-3; TRBD2 agrees at 8 bases. V gave up 3 bases and J gave up 3 bases; unmatched junction bases: 6. CDR3 length: 15 amino acids. Germline V gene data show CDR1 as SGHKS and CDR2 as YYEKEE (reference sequence). In nucleotides, the CDR3 is TGTGCCAGCAGCTCACTAGCGGTGGAAACAGATACGCAGTATTTT. It specifies CASSSLAVETDTQYF.